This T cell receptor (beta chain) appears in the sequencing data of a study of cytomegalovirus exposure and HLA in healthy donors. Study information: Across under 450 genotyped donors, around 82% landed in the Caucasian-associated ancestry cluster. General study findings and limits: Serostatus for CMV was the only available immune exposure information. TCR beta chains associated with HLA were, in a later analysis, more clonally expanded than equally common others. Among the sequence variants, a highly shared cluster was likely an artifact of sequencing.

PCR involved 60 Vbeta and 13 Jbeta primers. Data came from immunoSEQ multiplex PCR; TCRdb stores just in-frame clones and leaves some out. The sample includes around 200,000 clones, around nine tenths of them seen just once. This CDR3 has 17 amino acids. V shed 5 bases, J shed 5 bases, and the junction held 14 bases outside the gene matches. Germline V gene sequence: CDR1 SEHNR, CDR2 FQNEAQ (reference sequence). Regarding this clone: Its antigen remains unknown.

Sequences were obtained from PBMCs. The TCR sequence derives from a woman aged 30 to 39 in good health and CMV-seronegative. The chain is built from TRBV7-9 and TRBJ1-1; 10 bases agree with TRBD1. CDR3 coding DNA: TGTGCCAGCAGCCCCGCGGGGGGACAGGGGCGTTGGACTGAAGCTTTCTTT. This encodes CASSPAGGQGRWTEAFF.